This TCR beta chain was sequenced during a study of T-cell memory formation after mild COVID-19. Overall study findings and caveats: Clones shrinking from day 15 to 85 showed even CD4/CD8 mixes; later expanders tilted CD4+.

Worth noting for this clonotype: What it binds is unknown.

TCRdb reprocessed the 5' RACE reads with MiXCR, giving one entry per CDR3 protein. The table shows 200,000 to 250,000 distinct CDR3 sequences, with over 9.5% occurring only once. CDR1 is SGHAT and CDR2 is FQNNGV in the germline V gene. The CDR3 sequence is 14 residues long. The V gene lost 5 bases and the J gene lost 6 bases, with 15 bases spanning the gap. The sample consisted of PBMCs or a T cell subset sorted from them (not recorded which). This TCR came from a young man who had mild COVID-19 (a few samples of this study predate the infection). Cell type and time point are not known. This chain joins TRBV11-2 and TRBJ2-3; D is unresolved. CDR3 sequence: CASSLRKIDDTQYF. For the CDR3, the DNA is TGTGCCAGCAGCCTACGCAAGATCGACGATACGCAGTATTTT.